This TCR beta chain was identified during a study of T cell responses to AZD1222 COVID-19 vaccine. The protocol was immunoSEQ multiplex PCR, while the TCRdb copy is restricted to in-frame clones and leaves out a portion. The table shows 150,000 to 200,000 clones, with roughly 90% occurring only once. The receptor's source is an adult in good health. This specimen consisted of peripheral blood, obtained on day 0 of AZD1222 vaccination.

CDR3: CASSDSWGPYRGLYEQYF. Written as DNA, the CDR3 is TGTGCCAGCAGTGACTCGTGGGGGCCGTACAGGGGACTCTACGAGCAGTACTTC. The J gene is TRBJ2-7, the V gene TRBV6-4; TRBD1 is a possible D gene (7 bases). This CDR3 has 18 residues. Trimming removed 0 bases at V and 3 bases at J, with 21 bases between. The V gene's germline CDR1 is MRHNA and CDR2 SNTAGT.